This TCR beta chain emerged from a study of response to subunit inactivated influenza vaccine. In its sample, this clonotype was seen a few times. The antigen is unknown. TCRdb called the RT-PCR reads again in MiXCR, with one record for every CDR3 protein. The sample carries about 780,000 distinct CDR3 sequences, less than 20% recorded once. This CDR3 is built from 15 residues. Germline V gene lookup returns CDR1 SNHLY and CDR2 FYNNEI. V was trimmed by 3 bases and J by 1 base, leaving 12 bases between them. Study-level points and caveats: There was a suggestion from the authors that each seasonal influenza vaccination recruits few new T cells.

The source was PBMCs from blood, collected 5 days after vaccination. The V and J genes are TRBV2 and TRBJ2-5; D uncertain. The source of this sequence is a man over 45 who received an inactivated influenza vaccine. DNA for the CDR3: TGTGCCAGCAGTGATGGTAAAGACGTCCAAGAGACCCAGTACTTC. This translates into CASSDGKDVQETQYF. Filled out from reference TRBV2 and TRBJ2-5, the complete variable domain reads EPEVTQTPSHQVTQMGQEVILRCVPISNHLYFYWYRQILGQKVEFLVSFYNNEISEKSEIFDDQFSVERPDGSNFTLKIRSTKLEDSAMYFCASSDGKDVQETQYFGPGTRLLVL.